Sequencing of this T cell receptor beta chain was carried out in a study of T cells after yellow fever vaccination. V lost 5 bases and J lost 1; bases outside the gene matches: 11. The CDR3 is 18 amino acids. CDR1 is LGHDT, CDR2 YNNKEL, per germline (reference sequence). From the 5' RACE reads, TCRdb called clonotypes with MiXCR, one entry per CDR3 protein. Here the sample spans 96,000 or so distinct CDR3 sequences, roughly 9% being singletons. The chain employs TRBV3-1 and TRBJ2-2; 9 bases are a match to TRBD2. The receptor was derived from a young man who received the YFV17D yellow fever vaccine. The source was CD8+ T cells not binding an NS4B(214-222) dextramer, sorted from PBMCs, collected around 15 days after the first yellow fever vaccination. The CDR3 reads CASSFPSLSGGNTGELFF. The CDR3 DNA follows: TGTGCCAGCAGCTTCCCGTCCCTTAGCGGGGGGAACACCGGGGAGCTGTTTTTT.